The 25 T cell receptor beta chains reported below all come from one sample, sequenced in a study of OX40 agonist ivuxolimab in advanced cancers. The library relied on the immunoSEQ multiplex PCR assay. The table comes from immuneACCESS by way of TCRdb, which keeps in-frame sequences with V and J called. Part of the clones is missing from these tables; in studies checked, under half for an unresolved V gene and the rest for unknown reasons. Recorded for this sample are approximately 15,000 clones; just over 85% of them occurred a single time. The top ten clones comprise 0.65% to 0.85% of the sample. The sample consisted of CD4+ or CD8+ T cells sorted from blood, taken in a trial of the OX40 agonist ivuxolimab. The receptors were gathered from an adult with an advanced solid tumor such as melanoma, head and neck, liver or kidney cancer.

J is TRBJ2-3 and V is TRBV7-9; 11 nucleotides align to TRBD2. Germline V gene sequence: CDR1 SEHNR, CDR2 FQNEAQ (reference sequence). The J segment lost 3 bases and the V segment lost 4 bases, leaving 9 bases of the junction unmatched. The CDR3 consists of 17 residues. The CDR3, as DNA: TGTGCCAGCAGCTCACTTCCGGGACTAGCGGATACAGATACGCAGTATTTT. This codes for CASSSLPGLADTDTQYF.

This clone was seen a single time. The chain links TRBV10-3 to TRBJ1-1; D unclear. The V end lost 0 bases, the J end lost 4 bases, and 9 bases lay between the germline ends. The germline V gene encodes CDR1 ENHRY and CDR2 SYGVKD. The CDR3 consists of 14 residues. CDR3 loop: CAISESGGVTEAFF. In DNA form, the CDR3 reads TGTGCCATCAGTGAGTCCGGCGGGGTCACTGAAGCTTTCTTT.

CDR3 region: CASRYDTGTVETEAFF. The CDR3 DNA sequence: TGCGCCAGCAGGTATGACACTGGGACCGTGGAGACTGAAGCTTTCTTT. The chain uses TRBV5-1 and TRBJ1-1; D might be TRBD1 (5 bases). Germline loops: CDR1 SGHRS, CDR2 YFSETQ. The CDR3 runs 16 residues. V dropped 5 bases and J dropped 5 bases, with 22 bases sitting between them.

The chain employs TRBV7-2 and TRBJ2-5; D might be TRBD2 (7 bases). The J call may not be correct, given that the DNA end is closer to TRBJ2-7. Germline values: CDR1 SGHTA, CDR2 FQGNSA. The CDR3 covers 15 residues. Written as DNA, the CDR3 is TGTGCCAGCAGCTCGGCGGGGGCCCGGCTTGGCGAGCAGTACTTC. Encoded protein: CASSSAGARLGEQYF.

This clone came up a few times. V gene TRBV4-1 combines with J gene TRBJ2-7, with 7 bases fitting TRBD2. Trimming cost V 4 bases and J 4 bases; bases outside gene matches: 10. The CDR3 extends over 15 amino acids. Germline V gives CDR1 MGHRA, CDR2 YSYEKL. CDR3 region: CASSPGFGGRYEQYF. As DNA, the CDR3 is TGCGCCAGCAGCCCGGGATTTGGCGGGAGATACGAGCAGTACTTC.

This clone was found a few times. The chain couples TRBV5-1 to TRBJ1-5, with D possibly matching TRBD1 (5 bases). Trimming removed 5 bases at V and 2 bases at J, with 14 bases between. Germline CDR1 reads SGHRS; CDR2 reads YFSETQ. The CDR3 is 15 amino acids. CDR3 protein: CASRVGTDRNQPQHF. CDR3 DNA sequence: TGCGCCAGCAGGGTCGGGACGGATCGCAATCAGCCCCAGCATTTT.

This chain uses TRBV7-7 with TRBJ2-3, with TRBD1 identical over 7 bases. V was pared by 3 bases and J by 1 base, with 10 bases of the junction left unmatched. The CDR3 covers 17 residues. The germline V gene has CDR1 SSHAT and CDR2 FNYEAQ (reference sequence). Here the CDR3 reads CASSLRGGVGGTDTQYF. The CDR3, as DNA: TGTGCCAGCAGCTTGCGAGGGGGCGTTGGCGGCACAGATACGCAGTATTTT.

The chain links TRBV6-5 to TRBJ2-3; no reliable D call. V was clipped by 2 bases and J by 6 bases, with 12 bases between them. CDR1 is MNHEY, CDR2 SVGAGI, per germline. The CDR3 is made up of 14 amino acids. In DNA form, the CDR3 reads TGTGCCAGCAGTTACGGGCTAGGTGGGGATACGCAGTATTTT. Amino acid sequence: CASSYGLGGDTQYF.

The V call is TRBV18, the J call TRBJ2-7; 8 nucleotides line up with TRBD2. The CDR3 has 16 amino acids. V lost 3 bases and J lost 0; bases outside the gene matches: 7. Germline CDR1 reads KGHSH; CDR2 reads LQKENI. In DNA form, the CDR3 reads TGTGCCAGCTCACCTCAAGTAGCGGGAAGCTCCTACGAGCAGTACTTC. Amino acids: CASSPQVAGSSYEQYF.

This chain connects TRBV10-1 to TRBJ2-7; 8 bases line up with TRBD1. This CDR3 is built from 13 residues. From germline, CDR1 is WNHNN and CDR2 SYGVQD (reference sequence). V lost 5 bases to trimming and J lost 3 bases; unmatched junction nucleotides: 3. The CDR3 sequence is CASSSGQGYEQYF. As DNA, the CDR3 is TGCGCCAGCAGTAGCGGACAGGGCTACGAGCAGTACTTC.

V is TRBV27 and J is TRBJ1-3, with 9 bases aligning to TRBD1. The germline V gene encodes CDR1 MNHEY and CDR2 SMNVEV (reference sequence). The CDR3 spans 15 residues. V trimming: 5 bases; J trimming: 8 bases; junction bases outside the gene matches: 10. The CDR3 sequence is CASSPGQGVGDTIYF. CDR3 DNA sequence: TGTGCCAGCAGTCCGGGACAGGGTGTGGGGGACACCATATATTTT.

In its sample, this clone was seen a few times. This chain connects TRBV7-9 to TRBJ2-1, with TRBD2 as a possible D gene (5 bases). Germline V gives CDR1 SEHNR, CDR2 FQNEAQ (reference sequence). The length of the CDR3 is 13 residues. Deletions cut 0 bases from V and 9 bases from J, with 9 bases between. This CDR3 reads CASSLAGGGEQFF. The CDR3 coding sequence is TGTGCCAGCAGCTTAGCAGGAGGCGGTGAGCAGTTCTTC. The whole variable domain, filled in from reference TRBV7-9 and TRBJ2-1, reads DTGVSQNPRHKITKRGQNVTFRCDPISEHNRLYWYRQTLGQGPEFLTYFQNEAQLEKSRLLSDRFSAERPKGSFSTLEIQRTEQGDSAMYLCASSLAGGGEQFFGPGTRLTVL.

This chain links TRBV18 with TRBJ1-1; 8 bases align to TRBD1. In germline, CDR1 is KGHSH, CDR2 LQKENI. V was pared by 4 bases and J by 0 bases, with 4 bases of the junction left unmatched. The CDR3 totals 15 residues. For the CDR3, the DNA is TGTGCCAGCTCACTAGCAGGGGGCATGAACACTGAAGCTTTCTTT. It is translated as CASSLAGGMNTEAFF.

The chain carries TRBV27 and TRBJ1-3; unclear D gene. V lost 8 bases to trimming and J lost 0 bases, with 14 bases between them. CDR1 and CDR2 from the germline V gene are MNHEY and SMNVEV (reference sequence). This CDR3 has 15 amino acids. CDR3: CASGIDGLSGNTIYF. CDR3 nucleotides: TGTGCCAGCGGGATCGACGGACTCTCTGGAAACACCATATATTTT.

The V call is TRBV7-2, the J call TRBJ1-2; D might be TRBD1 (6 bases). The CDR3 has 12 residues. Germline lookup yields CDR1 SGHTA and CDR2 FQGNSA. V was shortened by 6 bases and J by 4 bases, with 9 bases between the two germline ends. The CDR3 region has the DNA TGTGCCAGCAGGACGACAGGCTATGGCTACACCTTC. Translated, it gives CASRTTGYGYTF.

CDR3 sequence: CASSSEGEQFF. Here the CDR3 DNA reads TGTGCCAGCAGCTCCGAGGGTGAGCAGTTCTTC. V and J are TRBV13 and TRBJ2-1; D perhaps matches TRBD2 (5 bases). The CDR3 spans 11 residues. Germline V lookup: CDR1 PRHDT, CDR2 FYEKMQ (reference sequence). Between the trimmed V and J ends, which lost 4 bases and 9 bases, there was a span of 7 bases.

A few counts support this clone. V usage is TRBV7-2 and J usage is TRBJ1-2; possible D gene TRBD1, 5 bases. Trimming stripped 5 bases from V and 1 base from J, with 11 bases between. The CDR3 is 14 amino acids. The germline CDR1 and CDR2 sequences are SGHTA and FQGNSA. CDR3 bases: TGTGCCAGCAGCCCGCTGGGGGGTAACTATGGCTACACCTTC. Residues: CASSPLGGNYGYTF. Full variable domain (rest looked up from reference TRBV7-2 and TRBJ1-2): GAGVSQSPSNKVTEKGKDVELRCDPISGHTALYWYRQSLGQGLEFLIYFQGNSAPDKSGLPSDRFSAERTGGSVSTLTIQRTQQEDSAVYLCASSPLGGNYGYTFGSGTRLTVV.

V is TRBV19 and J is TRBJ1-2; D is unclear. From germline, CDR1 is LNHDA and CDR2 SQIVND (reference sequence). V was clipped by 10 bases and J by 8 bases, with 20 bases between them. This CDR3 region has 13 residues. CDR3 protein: CATAVPNTGGYTF. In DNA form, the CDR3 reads TGTGCCACCGCGGTTCCGAATACGGGAGGCTACACCTTC.

CDR3 nucleotides: TGCGCCAGCAGGGATTCCGGGGCCTACAATGAGCAGTTCTTC. Its translation is CASRDSGAYNEQFF. This rearrangement joins TRBV5-1 to TRBJ2-1; possibly TRBD2 for D (5 bases). CDR3 size: 14 residues. Trimming left V 5 bases short and J 2 bases short, with 11 bases between. Germline lookup yields CDR1 SGHRS and CDR2 YFSETQ. Full variable domain (remainder filled in from reference TRBV5-1 and TRBJ2-1): KAGVTQTPRYLIKTRGQQVTLSCSPISGHRSVSWYQQTPGQGLQFLFEYFSETQRNKGNFPGRFSGRQFSNSRSEMNVSTLELGDSALYLCASRDSGAYNEQFFGPGTRLTVL.

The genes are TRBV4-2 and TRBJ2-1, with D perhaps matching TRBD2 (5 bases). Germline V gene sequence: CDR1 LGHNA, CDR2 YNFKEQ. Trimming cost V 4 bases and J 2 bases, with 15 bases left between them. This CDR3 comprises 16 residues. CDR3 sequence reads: CASSRSEAWAYNEQFF. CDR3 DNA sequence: TGTGCCAGCAGCCGTTCGGAGGCTTGGGCCTACAATGAGCAGTTCTTC.

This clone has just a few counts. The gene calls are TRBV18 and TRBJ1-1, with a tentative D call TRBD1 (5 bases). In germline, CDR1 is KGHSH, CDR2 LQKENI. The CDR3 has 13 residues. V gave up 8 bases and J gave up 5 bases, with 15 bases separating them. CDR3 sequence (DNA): TGTGCCAGCGCCCGGGGGGGGGTGACTGAAGCTTTCTTT. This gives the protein CASARGGVTEAFF. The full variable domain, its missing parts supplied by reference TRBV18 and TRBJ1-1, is NAGVMQNPRHLVRRRGQEARLRCSPMKGHSHVYWYRQLPEEGLKFMVYLQKENIIDESGMPKERFSAEFPKEGPSILRIQQVVRGDSAAYFCASARGGVTEAFFGQGTRLTVV.

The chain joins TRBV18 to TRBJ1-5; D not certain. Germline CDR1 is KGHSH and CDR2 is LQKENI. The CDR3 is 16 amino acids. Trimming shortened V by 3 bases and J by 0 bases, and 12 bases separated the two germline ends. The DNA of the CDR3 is TGTGCCAGCTCACCTCTGGGGAGTAATAGCAATCAGCCCCAGCATTTT. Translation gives CASSPLGSNSNQPQHF. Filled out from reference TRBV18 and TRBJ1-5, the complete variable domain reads NAGVMQNPRHLVRRRGQEARLRCSPMKGHSHVYWYRQLPEEGLKFMVYLQKENIIDESGMPKERFSAEFPKEGPSILRIQQVVRGDSAAYFCASSPLGSNSNQPQHFGDGTRLSIL.

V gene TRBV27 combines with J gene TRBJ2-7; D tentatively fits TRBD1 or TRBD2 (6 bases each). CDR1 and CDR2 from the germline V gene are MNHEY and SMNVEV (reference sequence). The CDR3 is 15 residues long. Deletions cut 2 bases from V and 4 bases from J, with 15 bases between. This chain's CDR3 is CASSLRRRGEYEQYF. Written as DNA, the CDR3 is TGTGCCAGCAGTTTACGGCGGAGGGGGGAATACGAGCAGTACTTC.

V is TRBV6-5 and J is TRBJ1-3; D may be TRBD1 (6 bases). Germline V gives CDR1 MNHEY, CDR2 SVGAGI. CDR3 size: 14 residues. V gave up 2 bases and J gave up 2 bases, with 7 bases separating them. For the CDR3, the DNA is TGTGCCAGCAGTTACCAGGGGACTGGAAACACCATATATTTT. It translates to CASSYQGTGNTIYF.

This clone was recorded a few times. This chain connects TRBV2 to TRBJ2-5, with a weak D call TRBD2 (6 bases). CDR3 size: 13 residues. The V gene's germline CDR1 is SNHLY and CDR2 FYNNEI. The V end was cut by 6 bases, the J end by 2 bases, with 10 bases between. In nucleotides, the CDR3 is TGTGCCAGCAGGGTTGGGGGGCAAGAGACCCAGTACTTC. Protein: CASRVGGQETQYF.